This passage covers 28 T cell receptor beta chains from one sample sequenced in a study of shared clonotypes between healthy human individuals. This table comes from immunoSEQ multiplex PCR, and its TCRdb copy is limited to in-frame clones, with some not included. Of hundreds of thousands of clones in the sample, almost 95% were seen once. Terminally differentiated effector memory CD45RA+ cells were excluded by CCR7 positive selection of CD45RO-negative cells. Sequenced material: naive CD8+ T cells sorted from blood. Source of these receptors: a man aged 25 to 40 in good health.

The rearrangement joins TRBV4-1 to TRBJ1-1; no reliable D call. Germline assignment: CDR1 MGHRA and CDR2 YSYEKL. The CDR3 consists of 16 residues. The V and J ends lost 1 base and 0 bases respectively, with 12 bases between them. Written as DNA, the CDR3 is TGCGCCAGCAGCCAAGGGGCGCAAGGAGTGAACACTGAAGCTTTCTTT. Its translation is CASSQGAQGVNTEAFF.

V usage is TRBV4-1 and J usage is TRBJ2-5; TRBD2 might be the D (6 bases). The germline CDR1 and CDR2 sequences are MGHRA and YSYEKL. V dropped 0 bases and J dropped 8 bases, with 13 bases sitting between them. The CDR3 consists of 14 residues. The CDR3 sequence: CASSQEAGQLTQYF. CDR3 DNA sequence: TGCGCCAGCAGCCAAGAAGCGGGCCAGCTAACCCAGTACTTC.

The chain combines TRBV7-2 with TRBJ2-5, with 14 positions matching TRBD2. The CDR3 length is 15 residues. From germline, CDR1 is SGHTA and CDR2 FQGNSA. Trimming cost V 5 bases and J 5 bases; bases outside gene matches: 4. Written as DNA, the CDR3 is TGTGCCAGCAGCATGGGACTAGCGGGAGTGGAGACCCAGTACTTC. Residues: CASSMGLAGVETQYF.

This chain links TRBV19 with TRBJ2-7, with 9 bases that match TRBD1. Per germline, CDR1 LNHDA and CDR2 SQIVND (reference sequence). The V and J ends lost 1 base and 2 bases, in that order; junction bases with no gene match: 0. The CDR3 covers 14 residues. The CDR3 spells CASSIGTGAYEQYF. CDR3 nucleotides: TGTGCCAGTAGTATAGGGACAGGGGCCTACGAGCAGTACTTC.

Concerning this clone itself: Other DNA sequences in this specimen translate into the identical CDR3. The rearrangement links TRBV13 to TRBJ1-5; D unclear. The germline V and J ends were trimmed by 0 bases and 1 base, with 4 bases remaining between them. The CDR3 contains 14 residues. Germline V CDR1 and CDR2: PRHDT, FYEKMQ (reference sequence). This chain's CDR3 is CASSLGDSNQPQHF. The CDR3, as DNA: TGTGCCAGCAGCTTAGGCGACAGCAATCAGCCCCAGCATTTT.

The rearrangement joins TRBV12-5 to TRBJ1-2; D not certain. V was shortened by 0 bases and J by 6 bases, with 17 bases between the two germline ends. This CDR3 contains 16 residues. CDR1 and CDR2 from the germline V gene are LGHNT and FRNRAP. CDR3 loop: CASGLVERTAVNGYTF. CDR3 bases: TGTGCTAGTGGTTTGGTTGAGAGGACTGCAGTCAATGGCTACACCTTC.

The V gene is TRBV6-5, the J gene TRBJ2-1; no clear D gene. From germline, CDR1 is MNHEY and CDR2 SVGAGI. This CDR3 contains 15 residues. V lost 2 bases and J 5 bases, leaving 13 bases between the germline ends. CDR3 coding DNA: TGTGCCAGCAGTTACGACGCTTCTTCAGACAATGAGCAGTTCTTC. Amino acid sequence: CASSYDASSDNEQFF.

This sequence joins TRBV5-1 and TRBJ1-4, with 8 bases aligning to TRBD1. V shed 4 bases and J 5 bases; nucleotides not matched to a gene: 7. This CDR3 contains 15 residues. CDR1 and CDR2 from the germline V gene are SGHRS and YFSETQ. The CDR3 is CASSGDRRGNEKLFF. The CDR3 nucleotides read TGCGCCAGCAGCGGGGACAGGAGAGGGAATGAAAAACTGTTTTTT.

This clone has a single count. The rearrangement joins TRBV7-9 to TRBJ2-5, with D perhaps TRBD1 (5 bases). Germline CDR1 SEHNR, CDR2 FQNEAQ (reference sequence). CDR3 length: 15 amino acids. Deletions cut 3 bases from V and 1 base from J, with 12 bases between. The CDR3 DNA reads TGTGCCAGCAGCTTCCAACAGGTTCTCCAAGAGACCCAGTACTTC. Its protein product is CASSFQQVLQETQYF.

This sequence joins TRBV10-3 and TRBJ2-5, with D unclear. Germline V gives CDR1 ENHRY, CDR2 SYGVKD. V dropped 8 bases and J dropped 1 base, with 8 bases sitting between them. CDR3 size: 12 residues. CDR3 sequence reads: CAIGATQETQYF. CDR3 DNA sequence: TGTGCCATCGGAGCGACCCAAGAGACCCAGTACTTC.

The chain joins TRBV11-2 to TRBJ2-5; D gene ambiguous. V lost 2 bases and J lost 1, with 11 bases in between. The germline V gene has CDR1 SGHAT and CDR2 FQNNGV. The CDR3 has 15 amino acids. CDR3 nucleotides: TGTGCCAGCAGCTTACTTTACAGCCCCCAAGAGACCCAGTACTTC. This sequence encodes CASSLLYSPQETQYF.

The chain carries TRBV7-9 and TRBJ2-7, with TRBD2 matching over 10 bases. This CDR3 has 13 amino acids. The germline V gene has CDR1 SEHNR and CDR2 FQNEAQ (reference sequence). Germline trimming cut 5 bases from V and 6 bases from J; bases unmatched to any gene: 4. CDR3 loop: CASSGTSEGEQYF. In nucleotides, the CDR3 is TGTGCCAGCAGCGGGACTAGCGAGGGCGAGCAGTACTTC.

The table lists this clone with a count of one. CDR3 bases: TGTGCCAGCTCACCACAGGACCAGCAAGGACCCTACGAGCAGTACTTC. Translated, it gives CASSPQDQQGPYEQYF. The chain joins TRBV18 to TRBJ2-7; no clear D. The germline V and J ends were trimmed by 1 base and 2 bases, with 15 bases remaining between them. The CDR3 length is 16 residues. Germline V gene sequence: CDR1 KGHSH, CDR2 LQKENI.

V and J are TRBV2 and TRBJ2-1; 7 positions match TRBD1. Trimming cost V 4 bases and J 8 bases; bases outside gene matches: 11. The CDR3 consists of 15 residues. Germline loops: CDR1 SNHLY, CDR2 FYNNEI. The CDR3: CASSGSDRDLDEQFF. The DNA for the CDR3 is TGTGCCAGCAGTGGATCCGACAGGGATCTGGATGAGCAGTTCTTC. Full variable domain (rest looked up from reference TRBV2 and TRBJ2-1): EPEVTQTPSHQVTQMGQEVILRCVPISNHLYFYWYRQILGQKVEFLVSFYNNEISEKSEIFDDQFSVERPDGSNFTLKIRSTKLEDSAMYFCASSGSDRDLDEQFFGPGTRLTVL.

This clone has more than one count but fewer than ten. This chain uses TRBV30 with TRBJ1-2; perhaps TRBD1 as D (5 bases). Trimming pared 6 bases from V and 7 bases from J, leaving 12 bases between. From germline, CDR1 is GTSNPN and CDR2 SVGIG (reference sequence). The CDR3 consists of 11 residues. Here the CDR3 DNA reads TGTGCCTGCCCCTCGGGGCCTGGCTACACCTTC. Residues: CACPSGPGYTF.

DNA for the CDR3: TGCGCCAGCAGCCCCGTGACAGAAAAGCCTTATGGCTACACCTTC. Amino acid sequence: CASSPVTEKPYGYTF. The V gene is TRBV4-1, the J gene TRBJ1-2, with a weak D call TRBD1 (5 bases). Germline CDR1 is MGHRA and CDR2 is YSYEKL. The V end was cut by 4 bases, the J end by 5 bases, with 17 bases between. The CDR3 is 15 residues long.

V usage is TRBV11-2 and J usage is TRBJ2-7; D is undetermined. V was pared by 1 base and J by 0 bases, with 7 bases between. The CDR3 contains 14 residues. Germline V CDR1 and CDR2: SGHAT, FQNNGV. The chain's CDR3 is CASSLGIVSYEQYF. CDR3 in DNA: TGTGCCAGCAGCTTAGGGATCGTCTCCTACGAGCAGTACTTC.

The chain carries TRBV6-1 and TRBJ2-7; 8 bases are a match to TRBD1. The CDR3 extends over 13 amino acids. V lost 6 bases and J lost 2; bases outside the gene matches: 3. Germline CDR1 and CDR2: MNHNS and SASEGT. The CDR3 DNA is TGTGCCAGCAGCCCCAGGGGGCCCTACGAGCAGTACTTC. This translates into CASSPRGPYEQYF.

This sequence joins TRBV7-9 and TRBJ1-1; the D is unclear. Trimming pared 7 bases from V and 7 bases from J, leaving 25 bases between. The CDR3 is 16 amino acids. The germline CDR1 and CDR2 sequences are SEHNR and FQNEAQ (reference sequence). The CDR3 reads CASTSEEAGMIGEAFF. The CDR3 DNA reads TGTGCCAGCACCTCCGAAGAAGCGGGGATGATCGGTGAAGCTTTCTTT.

This chain uses TRBV28 with TRBJ2-7; D uncertain. The V gene lost 4 bases and the J gene lost 5 bases, with 6 bases spanning the gap. The CDR3 extends over 11 amino acids. Germline V gene data show CDR1 as MDHEN and CDR2 as SYDVKM. CDR3 sequence: CASSYHNEQYF. As DNA, the CDR3 is TGTGCCAGCAGTTACCACAACGAGCAGTACTTC. Filled out from reference TRBV28 and TRBJ2-7, the complete variable domain reads DVKVTQSSRYLVKRTGEKVFLECVQDMDHENMFWYRQDPGLGLRLIYFSYDVKMKEKGDIPEGYSVSREKKERFSLILESASTNQTSMYLCASSYHNEQYFGPGTRLTVT.

CDR3 amino acids: CASSVDTGYYGYTF. As DNA, the CDR3 is TGTGCCAGCAGCGTAGATACAGGCTACTATGGCTACACCTTC. The V gene is TRBV9, the J gene TRBJ1-2, with a possible D match to TRBD1 (5 bases). The germline CDR1 and CDR2 sequences are SGDLS and YYNGEE. The CDR3 covers 14 residues. Trimming removed 0 bases at V and 3 bases at J, with 9 bases between.

The chain employs TRBV28 and TRBJ1-1; D is unresolved. The CDR3 runs 12 residues. From germline, CDR1 is MDHEN and CDR2 SYDVKM. Trimming shortened V by 3 bases and J by 6 bases, and 8 bases separated the two germline ends. CDR3 in DNA: TGTGCCAGCAGTTTCGGGAGCGCTGAAGCTTTCTTT. It specifies CASSFGSAEAFF.

The genes are TRBV25-1 and TRBJ2-6; D is unresolved. Trimming shortened V by 1 base and J by 0 bases, and 10 bases separated the two germline ends. Germline V lookup: CDR1 MGHDK, CDR2 SYGVNS. This CDR3 has 17 residues. In DNA, the CDR3 is TGTGCCAGCAGTGAATGCGTGTCCGGCTCTGGGGCCAACGTCCTGACTTTC. This encodes CASSECVSGSGANVLTF. The full variable domain, with the rest looked up from reference TRBV25-1 and TRBJ2-6, is EADIYQTPRYLVIGTGKKITLECSQTMGHDKMYWYQQDPGMELHLIHYSYGVNSTEKGDLSSESTVSRIRTEHFPLTLESARPSHTSQYLCASSECVSGSGANVLTFGAGSRLTVL.

The V call is TRBV6-5, the J call TRBJ1-5; TRBD1 might be the D (6 bases). V gave up 7 bases and J gave up 3 bases, with 13 bases separating them. This CDR3 contains 14 residues. The germline V gene has CDR1 MNHEY and CDR2 SVGAGI. CDR3 protein: CASKPGQNNQPQHF. CDR3 DNA sequence: TGTGCCAGCAAACCCGGACAGAACAATCAGCCCCAGCATTTT.

The chain combines TRBV6-6 with TRBJ2-1, with 8 bases aligning to TRBD2. The CDR3 has 16 amino acids. The germline V gene encodes CDR1 MNHNY and CDR2 SVGAGI (reference sequence). The J segment lost 4 bases and the V segment lost 5 bases, leaving 10 bases of the junction unmatched. The CDR3 spells CASSPIGLAAYNEQFF. The CDR3 DNA reads as TGTGCCAGCAGTCCAATAGGACTAGCTGCATACAATGAGCAGTTCTTC.

This clone appeared once. The chain combines TRBV9 with TRBJ2-5, with 9 bases identical to TRBD1. With V trimmed by 0 bases and J by 5 bases, 2 bases remained unmatched. This CDR3 has 14 amino acids. Per germline, CDR1 SGDLS and CDR2 YYNGEE. The DNA for the CDR3 is TGTGCCAGCAGCGTAGGAGGGACAGGGGAGACCCAGTACTTC. Translated: CASSVGGTGETQYF. Filled out from reference TRBV9 and TRBJ2-5, the complete variable domain reads DSGVTQTPKHLITATGQRVTLRCSPRSGDLSVYWYQQSLDQGLQFLIQYYNGEERAKGNILERFSAQQFPDLHSELNLSSLELGDSALYFCASSVGGTGETQYFGPGTRLLVL.

On this clone: The sample holds other DNA sequences that translate to the same CDR3. The rearrangement joins TRBV27 to TRBJ2-3; 7 positions match TRBD1. Looked up from germline, CDR1 is MNHEY and CDR2 is SMNVEV (reference sequence). This CDR3 spans 15 amino acids. With 4 bases clipped from V and 0 bases from J, the junction kept 4 bases outside the gene matches. The CDR3 is CASSSGTVSTDTQYF. The CDR3 nucleotides read TGTGCCAGCAGTTCCGGGACAGTAAGCACAGATACGCAGTATTTT.

J is TRBJ2-3 and V is TRBV28; no clear D. Germline CDR1 is MDHEN and CDR2 is SYDVKM. The ends were cut back, 8 bases at V and 2 bases at J, with 14 bases in the middle. The CDR3 runs to 14 residues. CDR3 residues: CASRWSEPTDTQYF. In nucleotides, the CDR3 is TGTGCCAGCCGTTGGTCGGAACCCACAGATACGCAGTATTTT.